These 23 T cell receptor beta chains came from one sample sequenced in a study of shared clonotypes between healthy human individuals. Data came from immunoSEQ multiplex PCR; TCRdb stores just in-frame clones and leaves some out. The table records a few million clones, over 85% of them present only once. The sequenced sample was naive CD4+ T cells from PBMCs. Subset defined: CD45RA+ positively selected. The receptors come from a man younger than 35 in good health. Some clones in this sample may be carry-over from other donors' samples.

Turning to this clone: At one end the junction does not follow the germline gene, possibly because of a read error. CDR3 in amino acids: CASSQAGQGTYEQYF. CDR3 bases: TGTGCCAGCAGTCAAGCCGGCCAGGGGACCTACGAGCAGTACTTC. The chain links TRBV2 to TRBJ2-7, with D possibly being TRBD1 (6 bases). This CDR3 comprises 15 residues. The germline V gene has CDR1 SNHLY and CDR2 FYNNEI.

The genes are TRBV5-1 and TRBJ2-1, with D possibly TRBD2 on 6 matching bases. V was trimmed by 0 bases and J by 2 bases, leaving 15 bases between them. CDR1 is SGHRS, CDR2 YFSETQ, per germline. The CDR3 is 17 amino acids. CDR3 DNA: TGCGCCAGCAGCTTGGTCGCGGGGTCCACCACCTACAATGAGCAGTTCTTC. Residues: CASSLVAGSTTYNEQFF.

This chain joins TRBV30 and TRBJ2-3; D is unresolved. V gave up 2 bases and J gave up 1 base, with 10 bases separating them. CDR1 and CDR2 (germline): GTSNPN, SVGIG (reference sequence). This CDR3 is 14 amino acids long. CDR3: CAWSLSGGTDTQYF. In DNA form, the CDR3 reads TGTGCCTGGAGTTTAAGTGGCGGCACAGATACGCAGTATTTT.

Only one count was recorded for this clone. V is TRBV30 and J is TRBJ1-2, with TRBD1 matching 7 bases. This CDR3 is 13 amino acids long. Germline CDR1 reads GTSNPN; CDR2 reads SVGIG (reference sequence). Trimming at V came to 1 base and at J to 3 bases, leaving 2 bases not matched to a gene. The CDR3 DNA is TGTGCCTGGAGTGGAGGGGGCGACTATGGCTACACCTTC. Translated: CAWSGGGDYGYTF. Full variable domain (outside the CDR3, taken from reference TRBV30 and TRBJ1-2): SQTIHQWPATLVQPVGSPLSLECTVEGTSNPNLYWYRQAAGRGLQLLFYSVGIGQISSEVPQNLSASRPQDRQFILSSKKLLLSDSGFYLCAWSGGGDYGYTFGSGTRLTVV.

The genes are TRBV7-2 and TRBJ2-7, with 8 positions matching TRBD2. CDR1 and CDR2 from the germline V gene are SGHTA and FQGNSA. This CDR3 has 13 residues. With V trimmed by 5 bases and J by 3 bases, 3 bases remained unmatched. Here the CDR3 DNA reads TGTGCCAGCAGCCTTAGCGGGAACTACGAGCAGTACTTC. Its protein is CASSLSGNYEQYF.

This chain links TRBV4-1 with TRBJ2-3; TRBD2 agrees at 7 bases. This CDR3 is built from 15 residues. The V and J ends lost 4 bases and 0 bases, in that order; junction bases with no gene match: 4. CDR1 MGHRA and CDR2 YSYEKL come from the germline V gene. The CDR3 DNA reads TGCGCCAGCAGCCCCCGGGAGGCGAGCACAGATACGCAGTATTTT. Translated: CASSPREASTDTQYF.

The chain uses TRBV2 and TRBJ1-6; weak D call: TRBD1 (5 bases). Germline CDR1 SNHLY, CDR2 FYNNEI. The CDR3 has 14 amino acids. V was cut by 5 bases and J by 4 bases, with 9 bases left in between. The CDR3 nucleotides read TGTGCCAGCAGTCCGGGACTGTATAATTCACCCCTCCACTTT. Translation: CASSPGLYNSPLHF.

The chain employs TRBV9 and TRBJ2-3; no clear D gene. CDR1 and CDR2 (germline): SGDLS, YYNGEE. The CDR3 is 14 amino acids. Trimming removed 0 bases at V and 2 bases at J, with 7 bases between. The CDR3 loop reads CASSVVYNTDTQYF. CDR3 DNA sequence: TGTGCCAGCAGCGTAGTTTACAACACAGATACGCAGTATTTT.

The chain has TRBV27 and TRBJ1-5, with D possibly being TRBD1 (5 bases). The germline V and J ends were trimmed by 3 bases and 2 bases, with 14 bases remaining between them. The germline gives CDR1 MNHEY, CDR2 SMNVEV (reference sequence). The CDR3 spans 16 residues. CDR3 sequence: CASSFRGVRGNQPQHF. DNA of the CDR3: TGTGCCAGCAGTTTTCGGGGGGTGAGGGGCAATCAGCCCCAGCATTTT.

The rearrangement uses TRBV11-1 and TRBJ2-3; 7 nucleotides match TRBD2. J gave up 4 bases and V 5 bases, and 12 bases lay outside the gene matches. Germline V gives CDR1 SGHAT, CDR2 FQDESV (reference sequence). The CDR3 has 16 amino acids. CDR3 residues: CASSPFGAGDADTQYF. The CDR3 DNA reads TGTGCCAGCAGCCCCTTCGGCGCGGGAGATGCAGATACGCAGTATTTT.

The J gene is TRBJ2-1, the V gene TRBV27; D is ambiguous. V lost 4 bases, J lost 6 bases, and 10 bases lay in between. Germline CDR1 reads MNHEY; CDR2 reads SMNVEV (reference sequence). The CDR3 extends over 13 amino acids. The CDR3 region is CASSSHGSNEQFF. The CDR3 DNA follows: TGTGCCAGCAGTTCCCACGGAAGCAATGAGCAGTTCTTC.

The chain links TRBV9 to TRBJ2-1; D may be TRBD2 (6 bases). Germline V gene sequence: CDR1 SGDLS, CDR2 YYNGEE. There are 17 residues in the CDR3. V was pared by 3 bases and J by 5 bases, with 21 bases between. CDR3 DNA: TGTGCCAGCAGCGAGGGCCAGATGGAGGGGACCCACAATGAGCAGTTCTTC. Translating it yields CASSEGQMEGTHNEQFF. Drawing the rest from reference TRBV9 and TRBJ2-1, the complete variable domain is DSGVTQTPKHLITATGQRVTLRCSPRSGDLSVYWYQQSLDQGLQFLIQYYNGEERAKGNILERFSAQQFPDLHSELNLSSLELGDSALYFCASSEGQMEGTHNEQFFGPGTRLTVL.

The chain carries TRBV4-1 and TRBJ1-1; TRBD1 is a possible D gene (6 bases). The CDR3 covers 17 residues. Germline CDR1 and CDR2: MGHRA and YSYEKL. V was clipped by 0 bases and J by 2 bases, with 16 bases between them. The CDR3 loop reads CASSQEGGARGNTEAFF. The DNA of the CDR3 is TGCGCCAGCAGCCAAGAAGGGGGGGCTCGGGGAAACACTGAAGCTTTCTTT.

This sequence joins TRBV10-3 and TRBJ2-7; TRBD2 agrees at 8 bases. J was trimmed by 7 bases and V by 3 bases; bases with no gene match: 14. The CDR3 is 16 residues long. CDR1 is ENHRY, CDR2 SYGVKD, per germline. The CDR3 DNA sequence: TGTGCCATCAGTGATTTAGCGGGAAATCCTTCGGGGGAGCAGTACTTC. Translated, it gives CAISDLAGNPSGEQYF.

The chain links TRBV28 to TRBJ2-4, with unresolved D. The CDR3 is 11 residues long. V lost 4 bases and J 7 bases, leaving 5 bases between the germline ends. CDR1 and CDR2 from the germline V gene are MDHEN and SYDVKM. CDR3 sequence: CASSSRNIQYF. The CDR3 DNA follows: TGTGCCAGCAGTTCCCGGAACATTCAGTACTTC.

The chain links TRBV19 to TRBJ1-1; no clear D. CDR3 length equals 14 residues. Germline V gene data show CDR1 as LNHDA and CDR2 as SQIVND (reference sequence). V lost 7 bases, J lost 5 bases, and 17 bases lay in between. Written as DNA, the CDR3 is TGTGCCAGTACCGCGACTGGAGGGCTTACTGAAGCTTTCTTT. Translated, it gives CASTATGGLTEAFF.

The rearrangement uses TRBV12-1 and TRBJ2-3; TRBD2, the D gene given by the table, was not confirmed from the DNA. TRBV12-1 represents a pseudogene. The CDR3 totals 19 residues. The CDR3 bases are TGTGCCAGCAGCTCGGGACTAGCGGGAGGCCCCCCAAGCACAGATACGCAGTATTTT. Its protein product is CASSSGLAGGPPSTDTQYF.

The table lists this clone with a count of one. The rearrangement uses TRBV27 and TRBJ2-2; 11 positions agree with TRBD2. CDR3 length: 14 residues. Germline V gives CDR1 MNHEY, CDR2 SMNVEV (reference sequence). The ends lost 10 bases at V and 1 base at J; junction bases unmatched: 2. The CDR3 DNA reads TGTGCCACTGGACTAGCGGGGAACACCGGGGAGCTGTTTTTT. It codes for CATGLAGNTGELFF.

The CDR3: CASSLLADPSGKNIQYF. Here the CDR3 DNA reads TGTGCCAGCAGCCTATTAGCGGACCCTTCGGGCAAAAACATTCAGTACTTC. The chain carries TRBV4-2 and TRBJ2-4; D possibly corresponds to TRBD2 (6 bases). Trimming removed 4 bases from V and 3 bases from J, with 19 bases in between. Germline V lookup: CDR1 LGHNA, CDR2 YNFKEQ. CDR3 length equals 17 residues.

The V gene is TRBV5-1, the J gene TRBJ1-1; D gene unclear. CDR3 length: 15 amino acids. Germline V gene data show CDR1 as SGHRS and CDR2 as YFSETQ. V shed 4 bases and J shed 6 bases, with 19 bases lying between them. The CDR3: CASSTSSGVGAEAFF. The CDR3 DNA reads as TGCGCCAGCAGCACGAGCAGCGGAGTGGGCGCTGAAGCTTTCTTT.

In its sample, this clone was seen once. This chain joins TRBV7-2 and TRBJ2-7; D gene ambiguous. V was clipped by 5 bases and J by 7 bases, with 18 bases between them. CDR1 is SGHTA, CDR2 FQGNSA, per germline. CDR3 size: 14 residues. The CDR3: CASSPSRGRREQYF. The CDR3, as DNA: TGTGCCAGCAGCCCCTCCCGAGGCAGGCGGGAGCAGTACTTC. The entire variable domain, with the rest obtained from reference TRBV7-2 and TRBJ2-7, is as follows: GAGVSQSPSNKVTEKGKDVELRCDPISGHTALYWYRQSLGQGLEFLIYFQGNSAPDKSGLPSDRFSAERTGGSVSTLTIQRTQQEDSAVYLCASSPSRGRREQYFGPGTRLTVT.

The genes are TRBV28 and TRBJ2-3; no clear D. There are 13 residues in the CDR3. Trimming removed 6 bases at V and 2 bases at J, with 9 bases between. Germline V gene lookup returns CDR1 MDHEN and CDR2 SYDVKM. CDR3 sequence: CASRRPFTDTQYF. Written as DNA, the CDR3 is TGTGCCAGCAGGCGTCCATTCACAGATACGCAGTATTTT.

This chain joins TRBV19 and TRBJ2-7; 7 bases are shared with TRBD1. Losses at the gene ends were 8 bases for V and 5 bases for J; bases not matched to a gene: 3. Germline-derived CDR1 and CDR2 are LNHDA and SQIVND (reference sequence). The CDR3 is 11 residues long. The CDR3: CASSTGDEQYF. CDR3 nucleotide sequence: TGTGCCAGTTCTACAGGGGACGAGCAGTACTTC. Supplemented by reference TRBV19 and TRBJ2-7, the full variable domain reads DGGITQSPKYLFRKEGQNVTLSCEQNLNHDAMYWYRQDPGQGLRLIYYSQIVNDFQKGDIAEGYSVSREKKESFPLTVTSAQKNPTAFYLCASSTGDEQYFGPGTRLTVT.